This T cell receptor (beta chain) appears in the sequencing data of a study of blood T cell repertoires in COVID-19. Background on the study: The origin of the acute and convalescent COVID-19 samples was the United States, Italy and Spain. Sources were T cells, B-cell-depleted T cells, or PBMCs; the material itself was cDNA or gDNA.

This clone was counted once. Per the study methods: Scientists estimated how many nucleated cells there were by amplifying reference gene primers. Profiling relied on immunoSEQ multiplex PCR, and the TCRdb table lists in-frame clones only, not all of them. The V and J calls and clone size are taken from that table; D and trimming were inferred from the DNA. The sample contains fewer than 120,000 clones, 88% of which appear only once. This TCR was recovered from a woman between 50 and 59 years old with acute or convalescent COVID-19. The sequencing input was peripheral blood.

The chain's CDR3 is CASSRGEAVMNTEAFF. In DNA, the CDR3 is TGCGCCAGCAGCCGCGGAGAGGCCGTCATGAACACTGAAGCTTTCTTT. V is TRBV5-1 and J is TRBJ1-1; no clear D. V gave up 4 bases and J gave up 0 bases, with 16 bases separating them. Germline CDR1 SGHRS, CDR2 YFSETQ. CDR3 length: 16 amino acids.